Presented here are 19 T cell receptor beta chains from one specimen sequenced in a study of T cell changes during pregnancy in multiple sclerosis. Sequenced by immunoSEQ multiplex PCR; TCRdb stores in-frame clones only, minus some. The sample holds tens of thousands of clones, approximately 91% seen once. This specimen was peripheral blood, taken in the second trimester of pregnancy. The receptors derive from a female donor in good health, enrolled as a control in a pregnancy study.

In nucleotides, the CDR3 is TGTGCCAGCAGCTTAGCGAGGAGGGATTGGAGTGAAAAACTGTTTTTT. Protein product: CASSLARRDWSEKLFF. V and J are TRBV7-8 and TRBJ1-4; D unclear. This CDR3 region has 16 residues. V dropped 0 bases and J dropped 7 bases, with 15 bases sitting between them. CDR1 is SGHVS, CDR2 FQNEAQ, per germline.

The V call is TRBV5-1, the J call TRBJ1-4; 11 bases match TRBD1. Trimming took 4 bases from V and 0 from J; bases not matched to a gene: 11. In germline, CDR1 is SGHRS, CDR2 YFSETQ. This CDR3 contains 19 residues. This CDR3 reads CASSPGQGASSATNEKLFF. CDR3 bases: TGCGCCAGCAGCCCCGGACAGGGGGCTAGCTCTGCAACTAATGAAAAACTGTTTTTT.

The rearrangement uses TRBV5-1 and TRBJ1-1, with no clear D. V lost 3 bases, J lost 5 bases, and 17 bases lay in between. Germline V gene data show CDR1 as SGHRS and CDR2 as YFSETQ. This CDR3 is built from 15 residues. DNA for the CDR3: TGCGCCAGCAGCTCCAACACCCTTGAGGATACTGAAGCTTTCTTT. It is translated as CASSSNTLEDTEAFF.

The rearrangement links TRBV11-2 to TRBJ2-3, with TRBD1 matching over 11 bases. The CDR3 spans 17 residues. With V trimmed by 4 bases and J by 3 bases, 9 bases remained unmatched. Germline-derived CDR1 and CDR2 are SGHAT and FQNNGV. The CDR3 spells CASSSTQWDRGTDTQYF. CDR3 nucleotides: TGTGCCAGCAGCTCAACGCAATGGGACAGGGGGACAGATACGCAGTATTTT.

The chain combines TRBV19 with TRBJ1-2, with 7 positions matching TRBD1. Germline V gives CDR1 LNHDA, CDR2 SQIVND (reference sequence). With V trimmed by 5 bases and J by 8 bases, 5 bases remained unmatched. The CDR3 runs to 12 residues. DNA of the CDR3: TGTGCCAGTAGTGCAGACAGGGCGGGCTACACCTTC. This gives the protein CASSADRAGYTF.

Here the CDR3 DNA reads TGCAGCGTTGCGCGGGGCCAAGAGACCCAGTACTTC. Amino acid sequence: CSVARGQETQYF. The chain combines TRBV29-1 with TRBJ2-5; D is possibly TRBD2 (6 bases). V was pared by 4 bases and J by 1 base, with 7 bases between. Germline CDR1 and CDR2: SQVTM and ANQGSEA. The CDR3 totals 12 residues.

This chain joins TRBV29-1 and TRBJ2-3; 7 bases are shared with TRBD2. V lost 0 bases, J lost 0 bases, and 3 bases stayed unmatched. This CDR3 contains 15 residues. Germline values: CDR1 SQVTM, CDR2 ANQGSEA. The CDR3 sequence is CSVEDRGGSTDTQYF. The CDR3 nucleotides read TGCAGCGTTGAAGATCGCGGGGGAAGCACAGATACGCAGTATTTT.

The CDR3 DNA reads as TGTGCCAGTAGTTCCCCTCCAACTGGCGAGCAGTACTTC. It specifies CASSSPPTGEQYF. The rearrangement joins TRBV19 to TRBJ2-7; D gene ambiguous. Trimming stripped 5 bases from V and 6 bases from J, with 14 bases between. The CDR3 extends over 13 amino acids. Germline lookup yields CDR1 LNHDA and CDR2 SQIVND (reference sequence).

This chain links TRBV5-1 with TRBJ2-7; TRBD2 might be the D (6 bases). This CDR3 contains 16 residues. Trimming stripped 4 bases from V and 7 bases from J, with 24 bases between. Germline V gene sequence: CDR1 SGHRS, CDR2 YFSETQ. The chain's CDR3 is CASSRGVAAETAEQYF. Written as DNA, the CDR3 is TGCGCCAGCAGCCGAGGGGTAGCGGCAGAAACTGCGGAGCAGTACTTC. The variable domain in full, with the rest retrieved from reference TRBV5-1 and TRBJ2-7, is KAGVTQTPRYLIKTRGQQVTLSCSPISGHRSVSWYQQTPGQGLQFLFEYFSETQRNKGNFPGRFSGRQFSNSRSEMNVSTLELGDSALYLCASSRGVAAETAEQYFGPGTRLTVT.

This clone is a singleton in its sample. The J gene is TRBJ2-5, the V gene TRBV5-1, with D perhaps matching TRBD1 (6 bases). This CDR3 is built from 19 residues. Germline V gives CDR1 SGHRS, CDR2 YFSETQ. V dropped 3 bases and J dropped 5 bases, with 29 bases sitting between them. This CDR3 reads CASSSPETRGIGQSETQYF. CDR3 DNA sequence: TGCGCCAGCAGCTCCCCCGAGACAAGGGGGATCGGGCAGAGTGAGACCCAGTACTTC.

The chain is built from TRBV7-2 and TRBJ2-5, with 8 bases matching TRBD2. V shed 3 bases and J 3 bases; nucleotides not matched to a gene: 3. CDR3 size: 14 residues. Germline V CDR1 and CDR2: SGHTA, FQGNSA. The CDR3 region has the DNA TGTGCCAGCAGCTTTAGCGGGGCGGAAGAGACCCAGTACTTC. Residues: CASSFSGAEETQYF.

The V gene is TRBV30, the J gene TRBJ1-2; 7 bases map to TRBD1. CDR3 length: 13 amino acids. V dropped 3 bases and J dropped 5; count of bases not matched to a gene: 6. The V gene's germline CDR1 is GTSNPN and CDR2 SVGIG (reference sequence). The CDR3 here is CAWRTGKEYGYTF. Written as DNA, the CDR3 is TGTGCCTGGAGGACAGGGAAGGAATATGGCTACACCTTC.

This CDR3 is CASSAPGLAGGPGTGELFF. DNA of the CDR3: TGTGCCAGCAGTGCTCCGGGACTAGCGGGAGGGCCGGGCACCGGGGAGCTGTTTTTT. This chain joins TRBV27 and TRBJ2-2; 16 bases are shared with TRBD2. V was clipped by 5 bases and J by 4 bases; unmatched bases: 10. CDR3 length: 19 amino acids. CDR1 is MNHEY, CDR2 SMNVEV, per germline (reference sequence).

The J gene is TRBJ2-7, the V gene TRBV18, with D possibly matching TRBD1 (5 bases). The germline V gene has CDR1 KGHSH and CDR2 LQKENI. Trimming shortened V by 3 bases and J by 0 bases, and 9 bases separated the two germline ends. The CDR3 totals 14 residues. Here the CDR3 DNA reads TGTGCCAGCTCACCCTACGACAGCTCCTACGAGCAGTACTTC. The encoded protein is CASSPYDSSYEQYF.

The rearrangement joins TRBV6-5 to TRBJ1-2; 7 nucleotides align to TRBD1. The CDR3 length is 15 residues. Germline assignment: CDR1 MNHEY and CDR2 SVGAGI. After removal of 0 bases from V and 4 bases from J, the junction contained 5 bases not matched to a gene. CDR3 amino acids: CASSYSPTGSYGYTF. As DNA, the CDR3 is TGTGCCAGCAGTTACTCACCGACAGGGTCCTATGGCTACACCTTC.

The rearrangement uses TRBV5-1 and TRBJ1-4, with D possibly being TRBD1 (6 bases). V was cut by 4 bases and J by 4 bases, with 14 bases left in between. This CDR3 spans 15 amino acids. CDR1 and CDR2 (germline): SGHRS, YFSETQ. CDR3 loop: CASSPRTVFNEKLFF. DNA for the CDR3: TGCGCCAGCAGCCCCCGGACAGTATTTAATGAAAAACTGTTTTTT. Using reference TRBV5-1 and TRBJ1-4 for the parts outside the CDR3, the full variable domain is KAGVTQTPRYLIKTRGQQVTLSCSPISGHRSVSWYQQTPGQGLQFLFEYFSETQRNKGNFPGRFSGRQFSNSRSEMNVSTLELGDSALYLCASSPRTVFNEKLFFGSGTQLSVL.

The chain employs TRBV27 and TRBJ2-3, with TRBD2 matching 9 bases. Germline V gene sequence: CDR1 MNHEY, CDR2 SMNVEV (reference sequence). The CDR3 loop spans 17 amino acids. The V and J ends lost 0 bases and 2 bases, in that order; junction bases with no gene match: 6. Written as DNA, the CDR3 is TGTGCCAGCAGTTTATCGATGGGCGGGGGGGACACAGATACGCAGTATTTT. Its protein is CASSLSMGGGDTDTQYF.

The chain employs TRBV9 and TRBJ1-1; 7 bases are shared with TRBD1. Per the germline V gene, CDR1 is SGDLS and CDR2 is YYNGEE. The CDR3 has 15 amino acids. With 2 bases clipped from V and 4 bases from J, the junction kept 8 bases outside the gene matches. The chain's CDR3 is CASSVTGSVSTEAFF. In DNA, the CDR3 is TGTGCCAGCAGCGTGACAGGGTCGGTGAGCACTGAAGCTTTCTTT.

The chain employs TRBV5-6 and TRBJ2-3; D is uncertain. Trimming stripped 0 bases from V and 1 base from J, with 6 bases between. Per the germline V gene, CDR1 is SGHDT and CDR2 is YYEEEE. The CDR3 length is 14 residues. As DNA, the CDR3 is TGTGCCAGCAGCTTGGACGCGGGCACAGATACGCAGTATTTT. It encodes CASSLDAGTDTQYF.